The clone carrying this T cell receptor beta chain appeared once. This sample was included in a study of blood T cell repertoires in COVID-19. The CDR3 covers 13 residues. The junction had 2 bases not matched to a gene; V was cut back by 7 bases and J by 2 bases. Germline V lookup: CDR1 SQVTM, CDR2 ANQGSEA. The method was immunoSEQ multiplex PCR; TCRdb's version includes in-frame clones alone and lacks a portion of them. The table includes around 140,000 clones, 88% detected once. The rearrangement uses TRBV29-1 and TRBJ2-1, with TRBD1 matching 10 bases. The origin of this receptor is a man in his 70s with acute or convalescent COVID-19. Specimen: peripheral blood. DNA for the CDR3: TGCAGCGCCGACAGGGGGCCCTACAATGAGCAGTTCTTC. It encodes CSADRGPYNEQFF.